This T cell receptor (beta chain) was sequenced for a study of neoadjuvant anti-PD-1 for oral cavity cancer. General study points: Treg/Th17 ratio rose with pretreatment blood and fell with post-treatment tumor TCRbeta clonality. Post-nivolumab, blood T cell clonality was significantly elevated in non-responders.

Comment on this clone: Its antigen is unidentified.

The time point: after neoadjuvant nivolumab, at surgical resection. Clones were read by immunoSEQ multiplex PCR, and TCRdb kept only the in-frame ones, dropping some. Found here are tens of thousands of clones, roughly nine tenths of them singletons; the top ten hold around 2.7%. Sample: PBMCs, taken after nivolumab (anti-PD-1) treatment. This receptor was identified in a person between 35 and 79 years old with oral cavity squamous cell carcinoma.

The CDR3 sequence is CASSLGTGGPGTQYF. In DNA form, the CDR3 reads TGTGCCAGCAGTCTAGGGACAGGGGGCCCCGGTACGCAGTATTTT. V usage is TRBV25-1 and J usage is TRBJ2-3, with 12 bases aligning to TRBD1. V gave up 5 bases and J gave up 8 bases; unmatched junction bases: 8. Germline CDR1 is MGHDK and CDR2 is SYGVNS. This CDR3 spans 15 amino acids.